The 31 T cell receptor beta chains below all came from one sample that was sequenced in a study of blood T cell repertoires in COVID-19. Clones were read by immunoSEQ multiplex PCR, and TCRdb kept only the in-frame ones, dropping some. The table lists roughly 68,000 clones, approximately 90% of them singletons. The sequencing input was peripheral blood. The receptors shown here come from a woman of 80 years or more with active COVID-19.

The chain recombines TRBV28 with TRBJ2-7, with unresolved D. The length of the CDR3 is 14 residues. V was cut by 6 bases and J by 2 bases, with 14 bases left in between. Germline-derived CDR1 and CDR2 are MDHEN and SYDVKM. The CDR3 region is CASSPTTPTYEQYF. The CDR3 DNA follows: TGTGCCAGCAGCCCTACGACACCCACCTACGAGCAGTACTTC.

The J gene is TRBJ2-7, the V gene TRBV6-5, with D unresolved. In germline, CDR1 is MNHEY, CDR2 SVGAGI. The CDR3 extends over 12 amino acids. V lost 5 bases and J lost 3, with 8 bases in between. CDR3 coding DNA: TGTGCCAGCAGTCTATCGCGCTACGAGCAGTACTTC. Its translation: CASSLSRYEQYF.

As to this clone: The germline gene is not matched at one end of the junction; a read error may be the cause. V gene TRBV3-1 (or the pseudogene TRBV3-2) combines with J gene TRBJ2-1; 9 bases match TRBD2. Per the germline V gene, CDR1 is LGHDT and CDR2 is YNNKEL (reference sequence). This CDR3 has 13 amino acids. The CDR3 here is CASSLSGRVEQFF. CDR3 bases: TGTGCCAGCAGCCTTAGCGGGAGAGTTGAGCAATTCTTC.

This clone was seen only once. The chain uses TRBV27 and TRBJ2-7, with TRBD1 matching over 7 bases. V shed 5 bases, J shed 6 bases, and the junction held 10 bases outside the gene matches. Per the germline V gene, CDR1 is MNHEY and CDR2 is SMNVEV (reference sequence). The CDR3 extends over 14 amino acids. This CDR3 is CASSPLRQGPEQYF. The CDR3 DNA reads TGTGCCAGCAGTCCACTAAGACAGGGCCCCGAGCAGTACTTC.

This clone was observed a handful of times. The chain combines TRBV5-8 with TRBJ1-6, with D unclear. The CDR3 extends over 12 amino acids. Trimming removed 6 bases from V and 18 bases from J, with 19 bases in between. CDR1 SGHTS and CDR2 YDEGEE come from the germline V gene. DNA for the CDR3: TGTGCCAGCACCCGGCGGGTAGCGGCATACCACTTT. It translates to CASTRRVAAYHF. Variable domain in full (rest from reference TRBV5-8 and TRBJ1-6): EAGVTQSPTHLIKTRGQQATLRCSPISGHTSVYWYQQALGLGLQFLLWYDEGEERNRGNFPPRFSGRQFPNYSSELNVNALELEDSALYLCASTRRVAAYHFGNGTRLTVT.

The CDR3 protein is CASSSSGTNEQFF. In nucleotides, the CDR3 is TGTGCCAGCAGTTCGTCAGGTACCAATGAGCAGTTCTTC. This sequence joins TRBV2 and TRBJ2-1, with D hard to call. Germline CDR1 and CDR2: SNHLY and FYNNEI. Trimming removed 5 bases at V and 6 bases at J, with 11 bases between. This CDR3 is built from 13 residues.

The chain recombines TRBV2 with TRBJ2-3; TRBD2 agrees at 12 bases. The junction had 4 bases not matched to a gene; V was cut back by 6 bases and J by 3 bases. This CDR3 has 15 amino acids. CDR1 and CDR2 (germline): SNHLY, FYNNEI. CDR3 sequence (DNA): TGTGCCAGCAGGCGGACTAGCGGGACAACAGATACGCAGTATTTT. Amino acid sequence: CASRRTSGTTDTQYF.

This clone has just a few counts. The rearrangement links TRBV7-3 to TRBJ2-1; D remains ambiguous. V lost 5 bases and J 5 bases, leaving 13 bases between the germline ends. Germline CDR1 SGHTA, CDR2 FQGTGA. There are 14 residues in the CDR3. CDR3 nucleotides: TGTGCCAGCAGCCTCAATTCACGGGACAATGAGCAGTTCTTC. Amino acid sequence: CASSLNSRDNEQFF.

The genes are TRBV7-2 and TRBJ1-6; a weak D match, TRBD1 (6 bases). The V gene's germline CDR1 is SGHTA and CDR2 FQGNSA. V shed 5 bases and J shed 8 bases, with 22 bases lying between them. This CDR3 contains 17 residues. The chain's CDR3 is CASSLSIFRGLDSPLHF. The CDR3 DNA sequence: TGTGCCAGCAGCCTTAGTATTTTCAGGGGACTAGATTCACCCCTCCACTTT.

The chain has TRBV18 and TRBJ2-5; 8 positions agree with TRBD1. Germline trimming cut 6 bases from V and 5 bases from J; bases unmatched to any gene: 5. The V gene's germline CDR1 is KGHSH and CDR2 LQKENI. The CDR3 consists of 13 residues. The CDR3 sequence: CASSADRVETQYF. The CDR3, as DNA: TGTGCCAGCTCGGCGGACAGGGTGGAGACCCAGTACTTC. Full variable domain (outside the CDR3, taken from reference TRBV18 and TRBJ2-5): NAGVMQNPRHLVRRRGQEARLRCSPMKGHSHVYWYRQLPEEGLKFMVYLQKENIIDESGMPKERFSAEFPKEGPSILRIQQVVRGDSAAYFCASSADRVETQYFGPGTRLLVL.

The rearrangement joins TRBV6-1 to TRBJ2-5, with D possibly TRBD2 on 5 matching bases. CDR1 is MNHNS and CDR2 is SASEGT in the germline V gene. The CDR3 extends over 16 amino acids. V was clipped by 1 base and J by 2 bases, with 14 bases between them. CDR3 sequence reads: CASSEDLAGLQETQYF. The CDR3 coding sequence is TGTGCCAGCAGTGAAGATCTAGCCGGATTGCAAGAGACCCAGTACTTC.

The CDR3 DNA sequence: TGTGCCAGCACTATGGACAGGGTCCATGAAAAACTGTTTTTT. As protein: CASTMDRVHEKLFF. The rearrangement links TRBV2 to TRBJ1-4, with TRBD1 matching 8 bases. V was pared by 7 bases and J by 6 bases, with 7 bases of the junction left unmatched. CDR3 size: 14 residues. Germline V CDR1 and CDR2: SNHLY, FYNNEI.

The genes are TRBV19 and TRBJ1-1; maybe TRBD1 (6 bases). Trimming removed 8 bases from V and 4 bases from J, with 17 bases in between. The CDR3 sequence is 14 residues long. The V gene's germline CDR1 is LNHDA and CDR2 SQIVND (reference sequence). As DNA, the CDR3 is TGTGCCAGTGGGGGGGGGCTACTGGTCACTGAAGCTTTCTTT. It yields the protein CASGGGLLVTEAFF.

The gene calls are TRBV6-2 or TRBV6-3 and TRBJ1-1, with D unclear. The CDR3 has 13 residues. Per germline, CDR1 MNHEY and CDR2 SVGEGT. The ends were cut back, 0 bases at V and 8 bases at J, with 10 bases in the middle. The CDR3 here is CASSYSRTVEAFF. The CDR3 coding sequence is TGTGCCAGCAGTTACTCCCGGACTGTCGAAGCTTTCTTT.

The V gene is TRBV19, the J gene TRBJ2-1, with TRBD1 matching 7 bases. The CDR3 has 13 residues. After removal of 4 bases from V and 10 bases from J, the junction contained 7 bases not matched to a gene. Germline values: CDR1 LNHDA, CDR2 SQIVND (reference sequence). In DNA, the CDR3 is TGTGCCAGTAGTACTCGAAGGGACAGCGAGCAGTTCTTC. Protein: CASSTRRDSEQFF.

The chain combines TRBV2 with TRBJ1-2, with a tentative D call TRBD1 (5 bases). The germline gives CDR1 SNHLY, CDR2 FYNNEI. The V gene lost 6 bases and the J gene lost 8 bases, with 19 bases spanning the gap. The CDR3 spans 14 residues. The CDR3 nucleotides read TGTGCCAGCAGGGTGGGCCCCAGGGCGTCCGGCTACACCTTC. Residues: CASRVGPRASGYTF.

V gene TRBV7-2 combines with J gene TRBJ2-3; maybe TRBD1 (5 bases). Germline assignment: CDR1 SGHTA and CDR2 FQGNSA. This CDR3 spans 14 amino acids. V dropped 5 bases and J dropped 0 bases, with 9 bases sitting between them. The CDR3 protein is CASSQGVSTDTQYF. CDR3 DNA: TGTGCCAGCAGCCAAGGGGTGAGCACAGATACGCAGTATTTT.

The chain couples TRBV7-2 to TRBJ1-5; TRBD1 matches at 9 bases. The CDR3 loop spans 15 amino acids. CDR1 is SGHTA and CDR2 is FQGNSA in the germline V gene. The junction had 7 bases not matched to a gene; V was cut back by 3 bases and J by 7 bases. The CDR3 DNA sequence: TGTGCCAGCAGCTTGCAACAGGGGGCAAAACAGCCCCAGCATTTT. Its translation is CASSLQQGAKQPQHF.

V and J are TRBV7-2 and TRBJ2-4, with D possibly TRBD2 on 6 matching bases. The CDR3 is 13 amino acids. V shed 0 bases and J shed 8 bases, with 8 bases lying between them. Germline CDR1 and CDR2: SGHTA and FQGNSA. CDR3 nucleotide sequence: TGTGCCAGCAGCTTAGCGAGGGAGGACATTCAGTACTTC. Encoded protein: CASSLAREDIQYF. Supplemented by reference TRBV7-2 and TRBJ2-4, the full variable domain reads GAGVSQSPSNKVTEKGKDVELRCDPISGHTALYWYRQSLGQGLEFLIYFQGNSAPDKSGLPSDRFSAERTGGSVSTLTIQRTQQEDSAVYLCASSLAREDIQYFGAGTRLSVL.

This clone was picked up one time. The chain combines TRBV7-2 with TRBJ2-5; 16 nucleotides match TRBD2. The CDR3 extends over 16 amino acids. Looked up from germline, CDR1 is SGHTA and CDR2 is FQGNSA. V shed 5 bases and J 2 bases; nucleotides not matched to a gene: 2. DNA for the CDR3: TGTGCCAGCAGCGGGGGACTAGCGGGAGGGCAAGAGACCCAGTACTTC. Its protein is CASSGGLAGGQETQYF.

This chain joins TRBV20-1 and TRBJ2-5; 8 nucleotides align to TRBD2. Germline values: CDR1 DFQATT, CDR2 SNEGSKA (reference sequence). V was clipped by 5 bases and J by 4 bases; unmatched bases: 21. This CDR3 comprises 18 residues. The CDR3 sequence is CSARGFGRGIIPRETQYF. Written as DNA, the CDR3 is TGCAGTGCTCGTGGTTTCGGGAGGGGGATAATACCAAGAGAGACCCAGTACTTC.

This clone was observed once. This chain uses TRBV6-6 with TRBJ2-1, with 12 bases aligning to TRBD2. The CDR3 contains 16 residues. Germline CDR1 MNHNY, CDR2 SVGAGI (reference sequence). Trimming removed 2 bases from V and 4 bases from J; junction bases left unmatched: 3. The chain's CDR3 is CASSYRGLAGYNEQFF. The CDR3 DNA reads TGTGCCAGCAGTTACCGCGGACTAGCGGGATACAATGAGCAGTTCTTC.

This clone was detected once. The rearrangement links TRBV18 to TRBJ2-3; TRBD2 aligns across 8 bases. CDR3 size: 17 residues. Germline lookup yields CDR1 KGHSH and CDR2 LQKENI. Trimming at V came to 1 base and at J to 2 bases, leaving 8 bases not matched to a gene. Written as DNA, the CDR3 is TGTGCCAGCTCACCACAGGCTAGCGGGTCCTACACAGATACGCAGTATTTT. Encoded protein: CASSPQASGSYTDTQYF.

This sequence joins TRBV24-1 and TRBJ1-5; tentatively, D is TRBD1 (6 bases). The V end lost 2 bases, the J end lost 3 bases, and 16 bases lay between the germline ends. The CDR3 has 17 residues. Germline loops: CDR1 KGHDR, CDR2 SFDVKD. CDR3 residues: CATSDSREGGLNQPQHF. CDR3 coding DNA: TGTGCCACCAGTGATTCGAGGGAGGGGGGCCTCAATCAGCCCCAGCATTTT.

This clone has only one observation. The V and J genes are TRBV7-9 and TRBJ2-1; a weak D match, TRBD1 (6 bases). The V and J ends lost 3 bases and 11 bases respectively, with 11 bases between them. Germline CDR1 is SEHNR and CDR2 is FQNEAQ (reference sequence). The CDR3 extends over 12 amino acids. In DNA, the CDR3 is TGTGCCAGCAGCTTGACGCAGGGGAAGCAGTTCTTC. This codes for CASSLTQGKQFF. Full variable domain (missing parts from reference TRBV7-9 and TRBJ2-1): DTGVSQNPRHKITKRGQNVTFRCDPISEHNRLYWYRQTLGQGPEFLTYFQNEAQLEKSRLLSDRFSAERPKGSFSTLEIQRTEQGDSAMYLCASSLTQGKQFFGPGTRLTVL.

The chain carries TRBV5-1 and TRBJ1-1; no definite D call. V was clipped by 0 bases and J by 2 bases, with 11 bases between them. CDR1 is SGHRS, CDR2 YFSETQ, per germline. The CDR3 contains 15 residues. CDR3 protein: CASSLGPQPNTEAFF. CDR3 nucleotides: TGCGCCAGCAGCTTGGGCCCACAGCCTAACACTGAAGCTTTCTTT.

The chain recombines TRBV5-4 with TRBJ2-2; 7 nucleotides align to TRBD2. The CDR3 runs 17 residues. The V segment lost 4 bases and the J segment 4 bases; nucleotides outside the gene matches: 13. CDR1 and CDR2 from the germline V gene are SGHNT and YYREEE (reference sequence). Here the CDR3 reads CASSIDRREIRTGELFF. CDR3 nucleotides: TGTGCCAGCAGCATCGATCGGCGGGAGATACGCACCGGGGAGCTGTTTTTT.

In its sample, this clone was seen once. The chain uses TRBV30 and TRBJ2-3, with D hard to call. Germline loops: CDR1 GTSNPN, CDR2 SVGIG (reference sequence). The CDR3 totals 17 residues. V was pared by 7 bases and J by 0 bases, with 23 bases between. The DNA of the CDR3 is TGTGCCTACTCATATAGACTCCTTTCCCGTAGCACAGATACGCAGTATTTT. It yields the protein CAYSYRLLSRSTDTQYF.

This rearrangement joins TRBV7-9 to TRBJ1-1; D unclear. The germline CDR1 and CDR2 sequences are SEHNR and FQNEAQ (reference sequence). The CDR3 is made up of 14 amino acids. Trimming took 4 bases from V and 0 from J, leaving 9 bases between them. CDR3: CASSSPRMNTEAFF. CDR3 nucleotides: TGTGCCAGCAGCTCTCCCCGTATGAACACTGAAGCTTTCTTT.

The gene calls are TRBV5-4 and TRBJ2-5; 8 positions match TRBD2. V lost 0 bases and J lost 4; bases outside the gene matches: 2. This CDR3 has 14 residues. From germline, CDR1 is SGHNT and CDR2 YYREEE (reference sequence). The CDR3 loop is CASSLGLAGETQYF. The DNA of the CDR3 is TGTGCCAGCAGCTTGGGGCTAGCGGGAGAGACCCAGTACTTC.

CDR3 in amino acids: CSAREGTSQFYNEQFF. CDR3 coding DNA: TGCAGCGCGCGGGAGGGCACCTCCCAGTTCTACAATGAGCAGTTCTTC. V is TRBV29-1 and J is TRBJ2-1; 9 bases are shared with TRBD2. The CDR3 totals 16 residues. In germline, CDR1 is SQVTM, CDR2 ANQGSEA. V shed 7 bases, J shed 3 bases, and the junction held 13 bases outside the gene matches.